What follows are 32 T cell receptor beta chains derived from one specimen sequenced in a study of T cell repertoires in cytomegalovirus infection. One entry per CDR3 protein, called by TCRdb with MiXCR from the reads. Of 740,000 or so distinct CDR3 sequences listed, roughly a third are singletons. Source material: PBMCs. The receptors were gathered from a human donor in good health (CMV status not recorded). Some clones in this sample may be carry-over from other donors' samples.

The chain couples TRBV28 to TRBJ1-1; D is unresolved. CDR1 and CDR2 (germline): MDHEN, SYDVKM. The length of the CDR3 is 12 residues. The V and J ends lost 2 bases and 9 bases respectively, with 10 bases between them. The CDR3 DNA follows: TGTGCCAGCAGTTTAGTAACGCAGAAAGCTTTCTTT. This translates into CASSLVTQKAFF.

This clonotype was seen a handful of times. This rearrangement joins TRBV24-1 to TRBJ2-5, with TRBD1 matching over 7 bases. CDR1 is KGHDR and CDR2 is SFDVKD in the germline V gene. This CDR3 contains 16 residues. V lost 3 bases to trimming and J lost 1 base; unmatched junction nucleotides: 7. CDR3: CATSDAPGTAQETQYF. CDR3 coding DNA: TGTGCCACCAGTGATGCCCCCGGGACAGCCCAAGAGACCCAGTACTTC.

A remark on this clonotype: At one end, the junction sequence differs from germline, possibly due to a read error. The CDR3 reads CSSSFSSRGGTQNSPLHF. The DNA for the CDR3 is TGTTCCAGCAGCTTCAGTTCGAGAGGAGGGACTCAAAATTCACCCCTCCACTTT. This chain connects TRBV7-2 to TRBJ1-6; D perhaps matches TRBD1 (5 bases). CDR1 and CDR2 (germline): SGHTA, FQGNSA. The CDR3 is 18 residues long.

This clonotype turned up a few times. The CDR3 sequence: CASSSPRVGNIQYF. CDR3 sequence (DNA): TGTGCCAGCAGTAGCCCTCGCGTGGGAAACATTCAGTACTTC. The genes are TRBV6-6 and TRBJ2-4, with D uncertain. V dropped 5 bases and J dropped 6 bases, with 14 bases sitting between them. Germline V gene sequence: CDR1 MNHNY, CDR2 SVGAGI (reference sequence). The CDR3 loop spans 14 amino acids.

The V call is TRBV7-2, the J call TRBJ1-5; 8 bases fit TRBD1. The CDR3 consists of 18 residues. Germline CDR1 is SGHTA and CDR2 is FQGNSA. V dropped 6 bases and J dropped 1; count of bases not matched to a gene: 14. The CDR3 spells CASRLLDRVGISNQPQHF. The CDR3, as DNA: TGTGCCAGCAGACTACTGGACAGGGTCGGCATAAGCAATCAGCCCCAGCATTTT. The full variable domain, completed using reference TRBV7-2 and TRBJ1-5, is GAGVSQSPSNKVTEKGKDVELRCDPISGHTALYWYRQSLGQGLEFLIYFQGNSAPDKSGLPSDRFSAERTGGSVSTLTIQRTQQEDSAVYLCASRLLDRVGISNQPQHFGDGTRLSIL.

Comment on this clonotype: Here the CDR3 omits its conserved ending phenylalanine or tryptophan, so a read error is the likely source. This sequence joins TRBV28 and TRBJ2-5, with D possibly matching TRBD1 (6 bases). Per germline, CDR1 MDHEN and CDR2 SYDVKM. The V gene lost 5 bases and the J gene lost 2 bases, with 15 bases spanning the gap. This CDR3 comprises 15 residues. The CDR3 spells CASSAWTVRQETQYL. CDR3 DNA sequence: TGTGCCAGCAGTGCCTGGACAGTACGACAAGAGACCCAGTACTTA.

This chain joins TRBV7-2 and TRBJ2-2; a weak D match, TRBD2 (7 bases). CDR3 size: 12 residues. In germline, CDR1 is SGHTA, CDR2 FQGNSA. The CDR3 sequence is CEGGGNTGELFF. The CDR3 nucleotides are TGTGAGGGGGGGGGCAACACCGGGGAGCTGTTTTTT. The variable domain in full, with the rest retrieved from reference TRBV7-2 and TRBJ2-2, is GAGVSQSPSNKVTEKGKDVELRCDPISGHTALYWYRQSLGQGLEFLIYFQGNSAPDKSGLPSDRFSAERTGGSVSTLTIQRTQQEDSAVYLCEGGGNTGELFFGEGSRLTVL.

Comment on this clonotype: Since a much larger clone is just one base distant, this may be a read error. V and J are TRBV12-3 or TRBV12-4 and TRBJ1-1, with 10 positions matching TRBD1. Unmatched junction bases numbered 3, after V lost 4 bases and J lost 4 bases. CDR3 size: 14 residues. CDR3 amino acids: CASSWGQGCTEAFF. The CDR3 nucleotides are TGTGCCAGCAGTTGGGGACAGGGGTGCACTGAAGCTTTCTTT.

This clonotype has ten or more counts. The genes are TRBV7-2 and TRBJ2-3; 7 positions agree with TRBD2. Germline CDR1 SGHTA, CDR2 FQGNSA. The CDR3 totals 15 residues. After removal of 4 bases from V and 4 bases from J, the junction contained 8 bases not matched to a gene. The CDR3: CASSSPWDYPDTQYF. The CDR3 DNA is TGTGCCAGCAGCTCCCCATGGGACTACCCAGATACGCAGTATTTT.

This clonotype was seen only a few times. V gene TRBV6-5 combines with J gene TRBJ1-1, with D perhaps TRBD1 (6 bases). Trimming left V 7 bases short and J 5 bases short, with 14 bases between. Germline-derived CDR1 and CDR2 are MNHEY and SVGAGI. CDR3 length equals 13 residues. CDR3 residues: CASTRGGGTEAFF. Written as DNA, the CDR3 is TGTGCCAGCACGCGAGGGGGAGGGACTGAAGCTTTCTTT.

The J gene is TRBJ2-1, the V gene TRBV9; D is perhaps TRBD2 (6 bases). Germline V gene data show CDR1 as SGDLS and CDR2 as YYNGEE. This CDR3 is 16 amino acids long. The germline V and J ends were trimmed by 2 bases and 10 bases, with 22 bases remaining between them. The CDR3, as DNA: TGTGCCAGCAGCGTCCGGGGCGGGACGGAGCTCAGGGAGCAGTTCTTC. Protein product: CASSVRGGTELREQFF.

Details on this clonotype: The junction does not match germline at one end; this may be a read error. This chain uses TRBV11-2 with TRBJ1-1; TRBD1 might be the D (6 bases). From germline, CDR1 is SGHAT and CDR2 FQNNGV. The CDR3 is 14 residues long. The CDR3 loop reads CASTLQGPHTEAFF. CDR3 nucleotides: TGTGCCAGCACCTTACAGGGCCCCCACACTGAAGCTTTCTTT.

This CDR3 reads CASSQGSRSGNTIYF. CDR3 DNA: TGTGCCAGCAGCCAAGGGAGCAGGAGCGGAAACACCATATATTTT. This chain links TRBV4-2 with TRBJ1-3; no clear D. Germline CDR1 LGHNA, CDR2 YNFKEQ. The CDR3 is made up of 15 amino acids. V lost 1 base and J 4 bases, leaving 11 bases between the germline ends.

This clonotype was seen more than once but under ten times. This chain links TRBV7-9 with TRBJ2-7; D uncertain. This CDR3 contains 13 residues. CDR1 SEHNR and CDR2 FQNEAQ come from the germline V gene (reference sequence). The V end was cut by 1 base, the J end by 3 bases, with 7 bases between. This chain's CDR3 is CASSLVEDYEQYF. CDR3 coding DNA: TGTGCCAGCAGCTTAGTAGAGGACTACGAGCAGTACTTC.

The chain joins TRBV7-9 to TRBJ2-1, with D tentatively TRBD2 (5 bases). The CDR3 runs 18 residues. Between the trimmed V and J ends, which lost 3 bases and 4 bases, there was a span of 22 bases. Germline CDR1 SEHNR, CDR2 FQNEAQ (reference sequence). The CDR3 loop reads CASSLALDGGGLYNEQFF. CDR3 DNA sequence: TGTGCCAGCAGCTTGGCACTTGACGGCGGCGGGCTGTACAATGAGCAGTTCTTC.

The chain's CDR3 is CASSYSAVPDYNEQFF. The CDR3 DNA reads as TGTGCCAGCAGTTACTCGGCGGTCCCCGATTACAATGAGCAGTTCTTC. The chain recombines TRBV6-6 with TRBJ2-1; D ambiguous. Trimming removed 0 bases at V and 4 bases at J, with 13 bases between. This CDR3 region has 16 residues. CDR1 MNHNY and CDR2 SVGAGI come from the germline V gene (reference sequence).

The rearrangement uses TRBV29-1 and TRBJ1-2, with D perhaps matching TRBD1 (5 bases). V lost 0 bases and J lost 8, with 13 bases in between. The CDR3 covers 13 residues. Germline CDR1 is SQVTM and CDR2 is ANQGSEA. CDR3 sequence (DNA): TGCAGCGTTGAAGATCGGGGCAGGTTCGGCTACACCTTC. Its translation is CSVEDRGRFGYTF.

About this clonotype itself: Germline is not matched at one junction end, which may reflect a read error. The chain carries TRBV4-3 and TRBJ1-2, with a weak D call TRBD1 (5 bases). In germline, CDR1 is LGHNA, CDR2 YSLEER. The CDR3 has 14 residues. In nucleotides, the CDR3 is TGCGCCAGCAGCCAAGGAGGGGCCAACTATGGCTACAACTTC. Its translation: CASSQGGANYGYNF.

CDR3 nucleotide sequence: TGTGCCAGCAGCCAAGATAGACTAGCGGGAGGCCTAGAGGACTCCGAGCAGTACTTC. This gives the protein CASSQDRLAGGLEDSEQYF. The V gene is TRBV4-2, the J gene TRBJ2-7; 13 bases are a match to TRBD2. Germline-derived CDR1 and CDR2 are LGHNA and YNFKEQ. After removal of 0 bases from V and 6 bases from J, the junction contained 14 bases not matched to a gene. The CDR3 is made up of 19 amino acids.

This clonotype was observed at least ten times. The CDR3 loop is CASSFRSDTQYF. CDR3 in DNA: TGTGCCAGCAGCTTTCGTTCAGATACGCAGTATTTT. The chain is built from TRBV7-2 and TRBJ2-3; no definite D call. This CDR3 is built from 12 residues. The ends were cut back, 3 bases at V and 4 bases at J, with 5 bases in the middle. Germline V gives CDR1 SGHTA, CDR2 FQGNSA.

There are a few counts of this clonotype. The chain combines TRBV20-1 with TRBJ2-7; the D gene is possibly TRBD2 (5 bases). There are 14 residues in the CDR3. CDR1 is DFQATT, CDR2 SNEGSKA, per germline (reference sequence). Trimming took off 5 bases at V and 0 bases at J, with 14 bases between the two ends. CDR3 region: CSAYRRGSSYEQYF. Here the CDR3 DNA reads TGCAGTGCTTACCGACGGGGAAGCTCCTACGAGCAGTACTTC.

This clonotype was detected a few times. V and J are TRBV12-5 and TRBJ2-3; D unclear. V gave up 3 bases and J gave up 2 bases, with 9 bases separating them. The CDR3 totals 14 residues. Germline V lookup: CDR1 LGHNT, CDR2 FRNRAP. CDR3 bases: TGTGCTAGTGGTTTCTACCCCGACACAGATACGCAGTATTTT. Residues: CASGFYPDTDTQYF.

The chain joins TRBV7-9 to TRBJ1-3; 8 bases are shared with TRBD1. The CDR3 runs 16 residues. CDR1 is SEHNR, CDR2 FQNEAQ, per germline (reference sequence). The trim removed 6 bases at V and 6 bases at J, leaving 13 bases unmatched. DNA for the CDR3: TGTGCCAGCAGTCAAAATCCGGGACAGGTTGAAAACACCATATATTTT. It encodes CASSQNPGQVENTIYF.

This clonotype was observed a handful of times. V gene TRBV9 combines with J gene TRBJ1-6, with TRBD1 matching over 10 bases. Per the germline V gene, CDR1 is SGDLS and CDR2 is YYNGEE. Trimming took 4 bases from V and 13 from J; bases not matched to a gene: 17. The CDR3 is 17 residues long. The CDR3 region has the DNA TGTGCCAGCAGCTCACCTCGAGGGGGACAGGGGACTTCCCCCCTCCACTTT. Its translation: CASSSPRGGQGTSPLHF.

The chain carries TRBV28 and TRBJ1-1, with 9 bases identical to TRBD1. With 1 base clipped from V and 4 bases from J, the junction kept 7 bases outside the gene matches. The CDR3 consists of 16 residues. Germline values: CDR1 MDHEN, CDR2 SYDVKM. This CDR3 reads CASSLSGDRASTEAFF. The CDR3 DNA sequence: TGTGCCAGCAGTTTATCGGGGGACAGGGCGTCCACTGAAGCTTTCTTT.

In regard to this clonotype: This may arise from a read error, as a much more abundant clone is one base away. Lacking the conserved final phenylalanine or tryptophan, this CDR3 likely reflects a read error. The genes are TRBV7-8 and TRBJ2-7, with TRBD1 matching 10 bases. V shed 8 bases, J shed 5 bases, and the junction held 15 bases outside the gene matches. From germline, CDR1 is SGHVS and CDR2 FQNEAQ. The CDR3 spans 16 residues. The CDR3 here is CASAFSPGTGVDEQYL. CDR3 DNA: TGTGCCAGCGCATTCAGTCCCGGGACAGGGGTAGACGAGCAGTACTTA.

This sequence joins TRBV28 and TRBJ1-5, with 8 nucleotides matching TRBD1. Germline values: CDR1 MDHEN, CDR2 SYDVKM. The CDR3 is 13 residues long. The junction had 6 bases not matched to a gene; V was cut back by 7 bases and J by 7 bases. CDR3 region: CASTDRVRQPQHF. For the CDR3, the DNA is TGTGCCAGCACGGACAGGGTTCGGCAGCCCCAGCATTTT.

This chain links TRBV28 with TRBJ2-3; tentative D call: TRBD2 (6 bases). CDR3 length: 16 residues. CDR1 and CDR2 (germline): MDHEN, SYDVKM. Deletions cut 3 bases from V and 1 base from J, with 14 bases between. In DNA form, the CDR3 reads TGTGCCAGCAGTTTTTCGGTGACGGGGGGCACAGATACGCAGTATTTT. Protein sequence: CASSFSVTGGTDTQYF.

This clonotype has just a few counts. The genes are TRBV28 and TRBJ1-5, with TRBD1 matching 7 bases. J gave up 7 bases and V 3 bases, and 9 bases lay outside the gene matches. Looked up from germline, CDR1 is MDHEN and CDR2 is SYDVKM. This CDR3 is built from 15 residues. CDR3 protein: CASSFRGGGEQPQHF. CDR3 bases: TGTGCCAGCAGTTTCCGGGGAGGGGGCGAACAGCCCCAGCATTTT.

This clonotype came up many times. V usage is TRBV19 and J usage is TRBJ1-1; the match to TRBD1 covers 8 bases. V dropped 7 bases and J dropped 6; count of bases not matched to a gene: 7. The V gene's germline CDR1 is LNHDA and CDR2 SQIVND (reference sequence). CDR3 size: 13 residues. The DNA for the CDR3 is TGTGCCAGTACCAGTTTACAGGGGGCTGAAGCTTTCTTT. Amino acid sequence: CASTSLQGAEAFF.

V and J are TRBV20-1 and TRBJ1-1; D is unresolved. The ends were cut back, 2 bases at V and 0 bases at J, with 10 bases in the middle. The CDR3 is made up of 14 amino acids. The V gene's germline CDR1 is DFQATT and CDR2 SNEGSKA (reference sequence). For the CDR3, the DNA is TGCAGTGCTAGAAAAGCCTCGATGAACACTGAAGCTTTCTTT. Encoded protein: CSARKASMNTEAFF.

The rearrangement joins TRBV10-1 to TRBJ1-1; 9 bases map to TRBD1. The germline V gene has CDR1 WNHNN and CDR2 SYGVQD (reference sequence). V lost 4 bases, J lost 7 bases, and 4 bases stayed unmatched. The CDR3 runs 13 residues. The CDR3 loop is CASSGDRAGEAFF. DNA for the CDR3: TGCGCCAGCAGTGGGGACAGGGCGGGTGAAGCTTTCTTT.